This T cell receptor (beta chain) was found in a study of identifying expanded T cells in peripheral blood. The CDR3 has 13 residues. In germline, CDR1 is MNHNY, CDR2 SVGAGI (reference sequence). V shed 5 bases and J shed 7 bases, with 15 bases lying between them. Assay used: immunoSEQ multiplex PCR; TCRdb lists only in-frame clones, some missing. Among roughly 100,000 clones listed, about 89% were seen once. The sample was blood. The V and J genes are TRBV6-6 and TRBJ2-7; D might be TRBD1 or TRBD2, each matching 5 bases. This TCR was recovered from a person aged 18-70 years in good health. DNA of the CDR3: TGTGCCAGCAGTCAAGGGACCCCGCGGGAGCAGTACTTC. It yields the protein CASSQGTPREQYF.